Below are 3 T cell receptor beta chains sequenced from a single sample in a study of shared clonotypes between healthy human individuals. Clones were read by immunoSEQ multiplex PCR, and TCRdb kept only the in-frame ones, dropping some. The sample lists 950,000 to 1,200,000 clones; approximately 77% were seen once. Sequenced sample: memory CD4+ T cells from PBMCs. Subset reported: CD45RA-negative fraction. These receptors were taken from a man between 18 and 29 years old in good health. Some clones in this sample may be carry-over from other donors' samples.

The chain combines TRBV28 with TRBJ2-1; 10 bases match TRBD2. The germline CDR1 and CDR2 sequences are MDHEN and SYDVKM. With 6 bases clipped from V and 1 base from J, the junction kept 9 bases outside the gene matches. The length of the CDR3 is 17 residues. CDR3 in DNA: TGTGCCAGCAGGAAATATAGAGCGGGAGGGTCCTACAATGAGCAGTTCTTC. Translated: CASRKYRAGGSYNEQFF.

CDR3 protein: CASSLGTENYNEQFF. The CDR3 DNA sequence: TGTGCCAGCAGCCTCGGGACAGAGAACTACAATGAGCAGTTCTTC. V gene TRBV7-3 combines with J gene TRBJ2-1, with TRBD1 identical over 7 bases. Germline lookup yields CDR1 SGHTA and CDR2 FQGTGA. Losses at the gene ends were 5 bases for V and 3 bases for J; bases not matched to a gene: 7. CDR3 length: 15 residues. The complete variable domain, with remaining parts taken from reference TRBV7-3 and TRBJ2-1, reads GAGVSQTPSNKVTEKGKYVELRCDPISGHTALYWYRQSLGQGPEFLIYFQGTGAADDSGLPNDRFFAVRPEGSVSTLKIQRTERGDSAVYLCASSLGTENYNEQFFGPGTRLTVL.

The chain recombines TRBV7-3 with TRBJ2-2, with unresolved D. Trimming removed 7 bases from V and 4 bases from J, with 13 bases in between. Germline values: CDR1 SGHTA, CDR2 FQGTGA. CDR3 length equals 14 residues. CDR3 residues: CASTQSGGTGELFF. For the CDR3, the DNA is TGTGCCAGCACCCAAAGTGGCGGCACCGGGGAGCTGTTTTTT.